This TCR beta chain was recorded in a study of PD-1 blockade in mismatch repair-deficient tumors. Study details: Patients had some twelve mismatch repair-deficient cancer types, all previously treated and progressing.

Produced via immunoSEQ multiplex PCR; TCRdb's table is partial and in-frame only. The profile shows approximately 38,000 clones, about four fifths of them singletons. Of note for this clone: Its antigen is currently unknown.

Trimming removed 6 bases at V and 3 bases at J, with 9 bases between. The CDR3 runs to 12 residues. Looked up from germline, CDR1 is MNHNS and CDR2 is SASEGT. Study-level results: Tumor-resident clones, often absent from pretreatment blood, expanded after pembrolizumab and then contracted.

The rearrangement uses TRBV6-1 and TRBJ2-7; D is undetermined. The receptor's source is an adult with mismatch repair-deficient cancer. The specimen was peripheral blood, collected 4 weeks after starting pembrolizumab. In DNA, the CDR3 is TGTGCCAGCAGCCAACAAGTCTACGAGCAGTACTTC. Encoded protein: CASSQQVYEQYF.